The next 11 T cell receptor beta chains were all read from a single sample in a study of cytomegalovirus exposure and HLA in healthy donors. PCR was performed using 60 Vbeta and 13 Jbeta primers. TCRdb's table, derived via immunoSEQ multiplex PCR, lists solely in-frame clones and lacks some. The table includes more than 95,000 clones, around 84% detected once. Material for sequencing was PBMCs. Receptors were obtained from a woman aged 35 to 49 in good health and CMV-seronegative.

The chain joins TRBV5-6 to TRBJ1-6, with D possibly TRBD1 on 5 matching bases. Germline V lookup: CDR1 SGHDT, CDR2 YYEEEE. Trimming stripped 1 base from V and 7 bases from J, with 12 bases between. The CDR3 is made up of 15 amino acids. Written as DNA, the CDR3 is TGTGCCAGCAGCTTGTTGCAGACAGTGAATTCACCCCTCCACTTT. Amino acids: CASSLLQTVNSPLHF. Supplemented by reference TRBV5-6 and TRBJ1-6, the full variable domain reads DAGVTQSPTHLIKTRGQQVTLRCSPKSGHDTVSWYQQALGQGPQFIFQYYEEEERQRGNFPDRFSGHQFPNYSSELNVNALLLGDSALYLCASSLLQTVNSPLHFGNGTRLTVT.

CDR3 nucleotide sequence: TGTGCCAGCAGCTTAGGGCAGATAGCTAGCACAGATACGCAGTATTTT. Residues: CASSLGQIASTDTQYF. This sequence joins TRBV11-2 and TRBJ2-3; D gene ambiguous. There are 16 residues in the CDR3. Germline CDR1 is SGHAT and CDR2 is FQNNGV. The ends were cut back, 1 base at V and 0 bases at J, with 11 bases in the middle.

This clone came up a few times. The sample contains more than one DNA sequence encoding this CDR3. The chain employs TRBV28 and TRBJ1-5; D may be TRBD1 (5 bases). The CDR3 contains 14 residues. Germline lookup yields CDR1 MDHEN and CDR2 SYDVKM. V shed 1 base and J shed 1 base, with 5 bases lying between them. CDR3 nucleotide sequence: TGTGCCAGCAGTTTATCAGGGAGCAATCAGCCCCAGCATTTT. Amino acids: CASSLSGSNQPQHF. Full variable domain (remainder filled in from reference TRBV28 and TRBJ1-5): DVKVTQSSRYLVKRTGEKVFLECVQDMDHENMFWYRQDPGLGLRLIYFSYDVKMKEKGDIPEGYSVSREKKERFSLILESASTNQTSMYLCASSLSGSNQPQHFGDGTRLSIL.

The J gene is TRBJ2-1, the V gene TRBV5-1, with 13 bases fitting TRBD2. CDR3 length: 15 residues. V lost 4 bases and J lost 8; bases outside the gene matches: 6. Per the germline V gene, CDR1 is SGHRS and CDR2 is YFSETQ. The CDR3: CASSNGLAGVDEQFF. The CDR3 nucleotides are TGCGCCAGCAGCAACGGACTAGCGGGAGTGGATGAGCAGTTCTTC.

This chain uses TRBV12-5 with TRBJ1-1, with D hard to call. The CDR3 covers 16 residues. In germline, CDR1 is LGHNT, CDR2 FRNRAP. V shed 2 bases and J shed 1 base, with 14 bases lying between them. The DNA of the CDR3 is TGTGCTAGTGGTTTGAATGAGGGTTCGGGGAACACTGAAGCTTTCTTT. This sequence encodes CASGLNEGSGNTEAFF.

The CDR3 region has the DNA TGTGCCAGCAGTTTGGTCCGGGGGGGGCATGGCTACACCTTC. This codes for CASSLVRGGHGYTF. The chain employs TRBV28 and TRBJ1-2, with D perhaps matching TRBD1 (6 bases). The CDR3 loop spans 14 amino acids. Trimming took 3 bases from V and 6 from J, leaving 14 bases between them. Germline V gene data show CDR1 as MDHEN and CDR2 as SYDVKM.

This chain connects TRBV5-1 to TRBJ2-5, with TRBD2 as a possible D gene (6 bases). The J call is doubtful: the DNA matches TRBJ2-7 better. This CDR3 comprises 15 residues. The germline CDR1 and CDR2 sequences are SGHRS and YFSETQ. The CDR3 here is CASGRGDSLLYEQYF. The DNA for the CDR3 is TGCGCCAGCGGACGCGGGGACTCATTACTTTACGAGCAGTACTTC.

The rearrangement links TRBV1 to TRBJ2-7; the table's D call TRBD2 went unverified against the DNA. TRBV1 is termed a pseudogene. The length of the CDR3 is 14 residues. The CDR3: CTSSHPRVSCEQYF. CDR3 sequence (DNA): TGCACCAGCAGCCATCCCCGGGTTTCATGCGAGCAGTACTTC.

The V call is TRBV5-4, the J call TRBJ1-1; tentatively, D is TRBD1 (6 bases). The germline V gene has CDR1 SGHNT and CDR2 YYREEE (reference sequence). V lost 4 bases and J lost 3, with 13 bases in between. The CDR3 consists of 14 residues. Here the CDR3 reads CASSHWTDYTEAFF. CDR3 nucleotides: TGTGCCAGCAGCCATTGGACAGACTACACTGAAGCTTTCTTT.

The J gene is TRBJ2-2, the V gene TRBV7-8, with 9 positions matching TRBD1. V lost 1 base and J lost 6; bases outside the gene matches: 6. Germline assignment: CDR1 SGHVS and CDR2 FQNEAQ. The CDR3 sequence is 16 residues long. The CDR3 DNA is TGTGCCAGCAGCTTAGAAGGGACAGGGCTCCCCGGGGAGCTGTTTTTT. Its protein product is CASSLEGTGLPGELFF.

This clone occurred a few times. This chain connects TRBV7-9 to TRBJ2-3; the match to TRBD1 covers 7 bases. Germline V gene lookup returns CDR1 SEHNR and CDR2 FQNEAQ (reference sequence). The CDR3 sequence is 15 residues long. J was trimmed by 3 bases and V by 2 bases; bases with no gene match: 5. For the CDR3, the DNA is TGTGCCAGCAGCTTACGGGTACAGGGGACAGATACGCAGTATTTT. It translates to CASSLRVQGTDTQYF.